This T cell receptor (beta chain) was identified during a study of blood T cell repertoires in COVID-19. Study details: Sites across the United States, Italy and Spain contributed samples from acute and convalescent COVID-19. T cells, B-cell-depleted T cells, or PBMCs supplied cDNA or gDNA.

In Seattle, patients joined the study during active infection and were tracked longitudinally. Sequenced by immunoSEQ multiplex PCR; TCRdb stores in-frame clones only, minus some. The table records approximately 120,000 clones, approximately 90% of them present only once. The germline CDR1 and CDR2 sequences are ENHRY and SYGVKD. Deletions cut 10 bases from V and 3 bases from J, with 13 bases between. The CDR3 covers 12 residues. Sequencing was carried out using peripheral blood. The clonotype originates from a man in his forties or fifties with COVID-19, enrolled during active disease. The rearrangement joins TRBV10-3 to TRBJ2-7; a weak D match, TRBD2 (7 bases). CDR3 bases: TGTGCCACGCAAGGGGGGGGCTACGAGCAGTACTTC. It is translated as CATQGGGYEQYF.